The text below deals with one T cell receptor beta chain. The CDR3 consists of 13 residues. The V and J ends lost 7 bases and 0 bases respectively, with 9 bases between them. This record belongs to a study of blood T cell repertoires in COVID-19. Study-wide background: The analysed material was cDNA or gDNA that came from T cells, B-cell-depleted T cells, or PBMCs.

Original processing notes: The assay estimated nucleated cells by amplifying reference gene primers. The method was immunoSEQ multiplex PCR; TCRdb's version includes in-frame clones alone and lacks a portion of them. Clonal size and the V and J genes are those of that table, whereas D and trimming came from the DNA. Seen here are tens of thousands of clones, about 82% observed once, and the top ten hold around 4%. The sequence was collected from a man older than 75 with active COVID-19. Material: peripheral blood. The V gene is TRBV12-3 or TRBV12-4, the J gene TRBJ1-1; D is perhaps TRBD1 (5 bases). The CDR3 loop reads CASTSRVNTEAFF. The DNA for the CDR3 is TGTGCCAGCACTTCCAGGGTGAACACTGAAGCTTTCTTT.